The TCR beta chain under discussion was sequenced for a study of blood T cell repertoires in COVID-19. Study-wide background: Among Cohort 3 donors, those recovered had two negative PCRs, clearance, or symptom resolution.

Clinical histories supplied by participants themselves formed the basis of cohort assignment. The repertoire was sequenced with immunoSEQ multiplex PCR; TCRdb's copy has only in-frame clones and lacks some. The data hold around 360,000 clones, with over 75% observed a single time. This CDR3 spans 15 amino acids. Trimming removed 4 bases from V and 2 bases from J; junction bases left unmatched: 3. The germline V gene encodes CDR1 SGHRS and CDR2 YFSETQ. Sequencing used PBMCs or T cells enriched from blood (not recorded which). The chain employs TRBV5-1 and TRBJ2-7; TRBD2 agrees at 13 bases. This clonotype was sampled from a man between 35 and 55 years old in a cohort exposed to, infected with or recovered from COVID-19 (not recorded which). CDR3 region: CASSSGTSGTYEQYF. The CDR3 coding sequence is TGCGCCAGCAGCAGCGGGACTAGCGGGACCTACGAGCAGTACTTC.